This T cell receptor (beta chain) was retrieved from a study of T cells in Graves' hyperthyroidism and ophthalmopathy. Study-level results: Most expanded thyroid clonotypes above 0.001 recurred in blood.

About this clonotype: Its target is not known.

Patients aged 18 to 65 had newly diagnosed hyperthyroidism of under 2 months' duration. Per germline, CDR1 MNHEY and CDR2 SMNVEV (reference sequence). Trimming removed 5 bases from V and 4 bases from J, with 18 bases in between. The CDR3 length is 16 residues. Researchers amplified the TCR beta CDR3 regions from RNA transcripts. The HTBI set primed first-round TCR CDR3 RT-PCR. TCRdb fed the multiplex PCR reads into MiXCR, producing one record per CDR3 protein. The sample consists of roughly 350,000 distinct CDR3 sequences, 11% to 15% of them appearing once. This chain links TRBV27 with TRBJ2-1; weak D call: TRBD2 (6 bases). The sequence derives from a woman in her 30s with Graves' hyperthyroidism. The specimen sequenced was blood. Here the CDR3 reads CASSPSVTGVYNEQFF. The CDR3 nucleotides are TGTGCCAGCAGTCCCTCCGTCACGGGAGTGTACAATGAGCAGTTCTTC.